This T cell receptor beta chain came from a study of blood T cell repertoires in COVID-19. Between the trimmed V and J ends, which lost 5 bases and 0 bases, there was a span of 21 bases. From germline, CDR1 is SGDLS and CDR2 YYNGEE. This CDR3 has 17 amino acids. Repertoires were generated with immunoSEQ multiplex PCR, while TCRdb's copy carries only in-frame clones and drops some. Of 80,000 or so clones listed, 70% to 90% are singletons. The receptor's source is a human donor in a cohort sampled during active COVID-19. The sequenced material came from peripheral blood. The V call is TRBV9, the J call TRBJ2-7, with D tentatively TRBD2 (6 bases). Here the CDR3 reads CASSSGESGTHSYEQYF. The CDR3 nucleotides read TGTGCCAGCAGTTCGGGGGAATCCGGGACTCACTCCTACGAGCAGTACTTC.